One sample yielded the 28 T cell receptor beta chains listed below, sequenced in a study of T cell responses to AZD1222 COVID-19 vaccine. Assay: immunoSEQ multiplex PCR; the TCRdb copy retains only in-frame clones and omits some. The sample lists roughly 160,000 clones, approximately 93% occurring once. The material was peripheral blood, obtained on day 0 of AZD1222 vaccination. The receptors here all came from an adult in good health.

With regard to this clone: Other nucleotide sequences in the sample specify the same CDR3. The chain links TRBV4-2 to TRBJ1-1, with no clear D. In germline, CDR1 is LGHNA, CDR2 YNFKEQ. The V end was cut by 3 bases, the J end by 2 bases, with 7 bases between. This CDR3 contains 13 residues. CDR3 in DNA: TGTGCCAGCAGCCAGGACGGAAACACTGAAGCTTTCTTT. Amino acids: CASSQDGNTEAFF.

CDR3 in amino acids: CASSFHGSTDTQYF. Written as DNA, the CDR3 is TGTGCCAGCAGCTTCCACGGGAGCACAGATACGCAGTATTTT. V and J are TRBV6-5 and TRBJ2-3; D unclear. The CDR3 consists of 14 residues. V lost 6 bases to trimming and J lost 0 bases, with 10 bases between them. The V gene's germline CDR1 is MNHEY and CDR2 SVGAGI.

V is TRBV4-1 and J is TRBJ2-2; D unresolved. This CDR3 has 12 residues. CDR1 is MGHRA, CDR2 YSYEKL, per germline. Trimming shortened V by 0 bases and J by 6 bases, and 2 bases separated the two germline ends. CDR3 loop: CASSQDAGELFF. CDR3 nucleotide sequence: TGCGCCAGCAGCCAAGATGCCGGGGAGCTGTTTTTT.

The J gene is TRBJ2-3, the V gene TRBV30, with 7 bases that match TRBD2. In germline, CDR1 is GTSNPN, CDR2 SVGIG (reference sequence). This CDR3 comprises 15 residues. With 2 bases clipped from V and 2 bases from J, the junction kept 7 bases outside the gene matches. The CDR3 loop reads CAWSKRGRTTDTQYF. CDR3 bases: TGTGCCTGGAGTAAGCGGGGTCGGACCACAGATACGCAGTATTTT.

This chain links TRBV19 with TRBJ2-1, with 10 bases matching TRBD2. The CDR3 extends over 15 amino acids. J lost 6 bases, V lost 1 base, and 3 bases had no gene match. In germline, CDR1 is LNHDA, CDR2 SQIVND (reference sequence). CDR3 coding DNA: TGTGCCAGTAGTATAGGCCGGACTAGCGGCAATGAGCAGTTCTTC. Translation: CASSIGRTSGNEQFF.

The CDR3 sequence: CASSSGTSGGHEQFF. CDR3 nucleotide sequence: TGTGCCAGCAGCTCCGGGACTAGCGGGGGCCATGAGCAGTTCTTC. The rearrangement joins TRBV27 to TRBJ2-1; 14 nucleotides align to TRBD2. Germline V gene data show CDR1 as MNHEY and CDR2 as SMNVEV (reference sequence). The CDR3 spans 15 residues. Unmatched junction bases numbered 6, after V lost 6 bases and J lost 8 bases.

V gene TRBV6-6 combines with J gene TRBJ1-6, with TRBD1 matching 10 bases. With 5 bases clipped from V and 9 bases from J, the junction kept 10 bases outside the gene matches. The CDR3 loop spans 16 amino acids. Germline CDR1 is MNHNY and CDR2 is SVGAGI (reference sequence). This CDR3 is CASSKLTGGEGSPLHF. The CDR3 region has the DNA TGTGCCAGCAGTAAATTGACAGGGGGCGAGGGTTCACCCCTCCACTTT.

The chain uses TRBV7-2 and TRBJ2-5, with TRBD2 identical over 10 bases. The germline CDR1 and CDR2 sequences are SGHTA and FQGNSA. This CDR3 is 14 amino acids long. V was clipped by 6 bases and J by 7 bases; unmatched bases: 8. CDR3 bases: TGTGCCAGCAGAAGCGGGGGGGTCGCTGGGACCCAGTACTTC. Protein: CASRSGGVAGTQYF.

The chain recombines TRBV20-1 with TRBJ1-6; no clear D. Germline CDR1 and CDR2: DFQATT and SNEGSKA (reference sequence). The CDR3 is 15 residues long. Trimming left V 3 bases short and J 2 bases short, with 11 bases between. CDR3 sequence: CSASAGGTYNSPLHF. In DNA form, the CDR3 reads TGCAGTGCTAGTGCGGGTGGGACCTATAATTCACCCCTCCACTTT.

V usage is TRBV5-6 and J usage is TRBJ1-5, with D possibly TRBD1 on 5 matching bases. The V and J ends lost 0 bases and 6 bases respectively, with 10 bases between them. Looked up from germline, CDR1 is SGHDT and CDR2 is YYEEEE. The CDR3 has 14 amino acids. The chain's CDR3 is CASSLGRQFQPQHF. Here the CDR3 DNA reads TGTGCCAGCAGCTTGGGTCGACAGTTTCAGCCCCAGCATTTT. Supplemented by reference TRBV5-6 and TRBJ1-5, the full variable domain reads DAGVTQSPTHLIKTRGQQVTLRCSPKSGHDTVSWYQQALGQGPQFIFQYYEEEERQRGNFPDRFSGHQFPNYSSELNVNALLLGDSALYLCASSLGRQFQPQHFGDGTRLSIL.

The rearrangement uses TRBV3-1 (or the pseudogene TRBV3-2) and TRBJ2-3, with 7 positions matching TRBD1. Germline V gene lookup returns CDR1 LGHDT and CDR2 YNNKEL (reference sequence). With 3 bases clipped from V and 2 bases from J, the junction kept 2 bases outside the gene matches. The CDR3 runs 14 residues. The CDR3 coding sequence is TGTGCCAGCAGCCAGGGGACAGCCACAGATACGCAGTATTTT. Translating gives CASSQGTATDTQYF.

The chain has TRBV2 and TRBJ2-7, with 7 bases identical to TRBD1. V dropped 11 bases and J dropped 3; count of bases not matched to a gene: 7. Germline CDR1 is SNHLY and CDR2 is FYNNEI. CDR3 size: 12 residues. CDR3 DNA: TGTGCCGGCAAGGGACAGTACTACGAGCAGTACTTC. Translated, it gives CAGKGQYYEQYF.

This chain joins TRBV5-1 and TRBJ1-1; possibly TRBD1 for D (5 bases). This CDR3 contains 16 residues. V lost 1 base to trimming and J lost 0 bases, with 13 bases between them. The germline V gene has CDR1 SGHRS and CDR2 YFSETQ. Here the CDR3 reads CASSLYGADMNTEAFF. The CDR3 DNA reads as TGCGCCAGCAGCTTGTACGGGGCAGACATGAACACTGAAGCTTTCTTT.

V is TRBV28 and J is TRBJ1-1; no clear D. The CDR3 covers 12 residues. Between the trimmed V and J ends, which lost 2 bases and 0 bases, there was a span of 1 base. CDR1 is MDHEN, CDR2 SYDVKM, per germline. DNA of the CDR3: TGTGCCAGCAGTTTACTGAACACTGAAGCTTTCTTT. It yields the protein CASSLLNTEAFF.

Only one count was recorded for this clone. The chain is built from TRBV5-1 and TRBJ2-3; D might be TRBD1 (5 bases). Trimming took 1 base from V and 0 from J, leaving 9 bases between them. The CDR3 has 15 residues. Germline V lookup: CDR1 SGHRS, CDR2 YFSETQ. CDR3 sequence (DNA): TGCGCCAGCAGCTTGCAGGGTAGAAGCACAGATACGCAGTATTTT. Its protein product is CASSLQGRSTDTQYF.

The gene calls are TRBV7-9 and TRBJ1-5, with TRBD1 as a possible D gene (6 bases). CDR3 length equals 16 residues. Trimming shortened V by 5 bases and J by 2 bases, and 16 bases separated the two germline ends. The germline CDR1 and CDR2 sequences are SEHNR and FQNEAQ (reference sequence). CDR3 DNA sequence: TGTGCCAGCAGCCGAGAGCTGGGGGGCGGCAATCAGCCCCAGCATTTT. Translated: CASSRELGGGNQPQHF.

Only one count was recorded for this clone. V and J are TRBV19 and TRBJ1-1, with 7 bases that match TRBD1. With V trimmed by 2 bases and J by 1 base, 7 bases remained unmatched. The CDR3 loop spans 16 amino acids. Per the germline V gene, CDR1 is LNHDA and CDR2 is SQIVND (reference sequence). CDR3 coding DNA: TGTGCCAGTAGTATATTATTGGCAGGGGGGAACACTGAAGCTTTCTTT. This translates into CASSILLAGGNTEAFF.

The chain links TRBV3-1 (or the pseudogene TRBV3-2) to TRBJ2-7; D is perhaps TRBD1 (5 bases). CDR3 length: 14 residues. Per the germline V gene, CDR1 is LGHDT and CDR2 is YNNKEL (reference sequence). The ends were cut back, 3 bases at V and 4 bases at J, with 13 bases in the middle. The DNA of the CDR3 is TGTGCCAGCAGCCAGGGTGGACAACCTTACGAGCAGTACTTC. Translating gives CASSQGGQPYEQYF.

As DNA, the CDR3 is TGCGCCAGCAGCGTGGTTGAGGAGACCCAGTACTTC. This encodes CASSVVEETQYF. The J gene is TRBJ2-5, the V gene TRBV5-1; D not certain. Trimming pared 4 bases from V and 5 bases from J, leaving 9 bases between. Germline CDR1 is SGHRS and CDR2 is YFSETQ. The CDR3 runs 12 residues.

This chain links TRBV3-1 (or the pseudogene TRBV3-2) with TRBJ2-1; 9 bases are a match to TRBD2. The germline V gene has CDR1 LGHDT and CDR2 YNNKEL (reference sequence). This CDR3 contains 14 residues. Trimming cost V 1 base and J 13 bases; bases outside gene matches: 8. CDR3 loop: CASSQGSLAGVQFF. The CDR3, as DNA: TGTGCCAGCAGCCAAGGATCGTTAGCGGGGGTCCAGTTCTTC.

The DNA for the CDR3 is TGCGCCAGCAGCCAAGTCGGCAGGGACCACTACGAGCAGTACTTC. Protein product: CASSQVGRDHYEQYF. The chain combines TRBV4-1 with TRBJ2-7; D may correspond to TRBD1 or TRBD2 (5 bases each). CDR3 length: 15 residues. The V and J ends lost 1 base and 3 bases respectively, with 13 bases between them. Looked up from germline, CDR1 is MGHRA and CDR2 is YSYEKL.

This sequence joins TRBV5-1 and TRBJ2-3; D not certain. The CDR3 sequence is 16 residues long. The V and J ends lost 4 bases and 3 bases respectively, with 18 bases between them. The germline V gene has CDR1 SGHRS and CDR2 YFSETQ. For the CDR3, the DNA is TGCGCCAGCAGCCCACCTTCAGCTGGCATGACAGATACGCAGTATTTT. Translated: CASSPPSAGMTDTQYF.

The gene calls are TRBV29-1 and TRBJ1-3; no reliable D call. In germline, CDR1 is SQVTM, CDR2 ANQGSEA. V was shortened by 8 bases and J by 4 bases, with 9 bases between the two germline ends. CDR3 size: 11 residues. The CDR3 loop is CSSSYGNTIYF. In nucleotides, the CDR3 is TGCAGCTCATCGTACGGAAACACCATATATTTT.

This rearrangement joins TRBV18 to TRBJ1-4; the D is unclear. CDR1 is KGHSH and CDR2 is LQKENI in the germline V gene. The CDR3 is 12 residues long. With 3 bases removed from V and 7 bases from J, the gap between germline ends came to 6 bases. The CDR3 nucleotides are TGTGCCAGCTCACCCGGGAGTGAAAAACTGTTTTTT. Translation gives CASSPGSEKLFF.

This clone was seen a few times. The chain carries TRBV25-1 and TRBJ1-2; 7 nucleotides line up with TRBD1. Germline V gene data show CDR1 as MGHDK and CDR2 as SYGVNS. Trimming cost V 3 bases and J 3 bases; bases outside gene matches: 10. This CDR3 has 16 amino acids. The CDR3 sequence: CASSDPDPGGDYGYTF. The DNA of the CDR3 is TGTGCCAGCAGTGATCCCGATCCAGGGGGTGACTATGGCTACACCTTC.

V gene TRBV20-1 combines with J gene TRBJ2-2, with D possibly TRBD1 on 6 matching bases. The CDR3 runs 14 residues. CDR1 is DFQATT, CDR2 SNEGSKA, per germline (reference sequence). Trimming took off 3 bases at V and 4 bases at J, with 12 bases between the two ends. The CDR3 DNA sequence: TGCAGTGCTAGTGCCAGGGGCCCCACCGGGGAGCTGTTTTTT. This translates into CSASARGPTGELFF.

This rearrangement joins TRBV10-3 to TRBJ1-5, with 10 bases matching TRBD1. CDR3 size: 15 residues. Trimming took 6 bases from V and 5 from J; bases not matched to a gene: 7. Germline assignment: CDR1 ENHRY and CDR2 SYGVKD. CDR3 in DNA: TGTGCCATCAGCCAGGACAGGGGGGGACATCAGCCCCAGCATTTT. Amino acids: CAISQDRGGHQPQHF.

This chain links TRBV3-1 (or the pseudogene TRBV3-2) with TRBJ1-2, with unresolved D. Trimming cost V 1 base and J 3 bases, with 9 bases left between them. The CDR3 covers 14 residues. Germline V gene data show CDR1 as LGHDT and CDR2 as YNNKEL (reference sequence). The CDR3 region is CASSQGSVDYGYTF. The DNA of the CDR3 is TGTGCCAGCAGCCAAGGTTCAGTGGACTATGGCTACACCTTC.